Following are 14 T cell receptor beta chains from one sample sequenced in a study of technical replicates of blood from a few donors. The method was immunoSEQ multiplex PCR; TCRdb's version includes in-frame clones alone and lacks a portion of them. The repertoire holds about 74,000 clones, with 95% as singletons. Source material: T cells isolated from PBMCs. These receptors came from a human donor in good health.

V is TRBV19 and J is TRBJ2-2, with 8 positions matching TRBD2. V shed 3 bases and J 4 bases; nucleotides not matched to a gene: 7. The germline gives CDR1 LNHDA, CDR2 SQIVND (reference sequence). This CDR3 spans 16 amino acids. CDR3 nucleotides: TGTGCCAGTAGTATCCTCGGGGGGGCCATCACCGGGGAGCTGTTTTTT. Residues: CASSILGGAITGELFF.

The chain combines TRBV11-3 with TRBJ2-7, with 12 bases lining up with TRBD2. The V and J ends lost 5 bases and 3 bases, in that order; junction bases with no gene match: 5. CDR1 is SGHNT and CDR2 is YENEEA in the germline V gene. There are 15 residues in the CDR3. CDR3 nucleotides: TGTGCCAGCAGCCCGACTAGCGGGAGAAGCTACGAGCAGTACTTC. Amino acid sequence: CASSPTSGRSYEQYF.

The chain joins TRBV9 to TRBJ2-1; possible D gene TRBD2, 6 bases. Germline-derived CDR1 and CDR2 are SGDLS and YYNGEE. V lost 0 bases and J lost 2, with 6 bases in between. The CDR3 contains 14 residues. CDR3 sequence (DNA): TGTGCCAGCAGCGTAGGCGGGACCTACAATGAGCAGTTCTTC. It encodes CASSVGGTYNEQFF.

The chain links TRBV5-1 to TRBJ1-1; tentative D call: TRBD1 (6 bases). CDR3 length: 14 amino acids. The V end lost 4 bases, the J end lost 0 bases, and 10 bases lay between the germline ends. The germline V gene encodes CDR1 SGHRS and CDR2 YFSETQ. CDR3 in amino acids: CASSQDSLNTEAFF. The DNA for the CDR3 is TGCGCCAGCAGCCAGGACAGTCTGAACACTGAAGCTTTCTTT.

This chain connects TRBV11-2 to TRBJ2-2; 7 positions agree with TRBD2. Looked up from germline, CDR1 is SGHAT and CDR2 is FQNNGV. V was clipped by 5 bases and J by 5 bases; unmatched bases: 11. This CDR3 is 16 amino acids long. The CDR3 coding sequence is TGTGCCAGCAGCCAGCGGGACGGAGCGGGAACCGGGGAGCTGTTTTTT. This translates into CASSQRDGAGTGELFF. The whole variable domain, filled in from reference TRBV11-2 and TRBJ2-2, reads EAGVAQSPRYKIIEKRQSVAFWCNPISGHATLYWYQQILGQGPKLLIQFQNNGVVDDSQLPKDRFSAERLKGVDSTLKIQPAKLEDSAVYLCASSQRDGAGTGELFFGEGSRLTVL.

The genes are TRBV5-1 and TRBJ2-1; 12 bases match TRBD2. This CDR3 is 16 amino acids long. Per the germline V gene, CDR1 is SGHRS and CDR2 is YFSETQ. With 0 bases clipped from V and 9 bases from J, the junction kept 7 bases outside the gene matches. CDR3 nucleotides: TGCGCCAGCAGCTTGGAAGCTAGCGGGAGGGCCGGTGAGCAGTTCTTC. It codes for CASSLEASGRAGEQFF.

V gene TRBV10-3 combines with J gene TRBJ1-5, with D hard to call. The CDR3 is 14 amino acids. Germline V lookup: CDR1 ENHRY, CDR2 SYGVKD. Trimming stripped 5 bases from V and 0 bases from J, with 8 bases between. The CDR3 DNA reads TGTGCCATCAGTTCAACAGATAGCAATCAGCCCCAGCATTTT. Residues: CAISSTDSNQPQHF.

The rearrangement joins TRBV2 to TRBJ2-1; 10 nucleotides line up with TRBD2. The length of the CDR3 is 14 residues. V shed 6 bases and J 5 bases; nucleotides not matched to a gene: 4. Germline-derived CDR1 and CDR2 are SNHLY and FYNNEI. The CDR3: CASRGLAIDNEQFF. The CDR3 DNA sequence: TGTGCCAGCAGGGGACTAGCGATAGACAATGAGCAGTTCTTC.

The chain couples TRBV10-1 to TRBJ1-1; the D is unclear. The CDR3 sequence is 13 residues long. Germline V gene data show CDR1 as WNHNN and CDR2 as SYGVQD (reference sequence). Trimming took 0 bases from V and 5 from J, leaving 7 bases between them. The CDR3 loop reads CASSESARTEAFF. The CDR3 DNA reads as TGCGCCAGCAGTGAGTCAGCGAGGACTGAAGCTTTCTTT.

The CDR3 reads CAISVTSGDGQFF. For the CDR3, the DNA is TGTGCCATCAGTGTTACTAGCGGTGATGGGCAGTTCTTC. The chain recombines TRBV10-3 with TRBJ2-1; 8 nucleotides agree with TRBD2. Germline V gene sequence: CDR1 ENHRY, CDR2 SYGVKD. The CDR3 is 13 amino acids. J lost 12 bases, V lost 4 bases, and 8 bases had no gene match.

The chain couples TRBV6-4 to TRBJ2-7; the match to TRBD1 covers 10 bases. From germline, CDR1 is MRHNA and CDR2 SNTAGT. This CDR3 is built from 14 residues. V lost 7 bases and J lost 5; bases outside the gene matches: 8. CDR3 nucleotides: TGTGCCAGCACCAAAACCGGGACAGGGGACGAGCAGTACTTC. This translates into CASTKTGTGDEQYF.

J is TRBJ1-4 and V is TRBV5-1, with a weak D call TRBD1 (5 bases). This CDR3 is 17 amino acids long. Per germline, CDR1 SGHRS and CDR2 YFSETQ. The ends were cut back, 3 bases at V and 8 bases at J, with 23 bases in the middle. CDR3 sequence (DNA): TGCGCCAGCAGCTCCGTTCAGGCCAGGGCGAAGGAGGAAAAACTGTTTTTT. It is translated as CASSSVQARAKEEKLFF.

The chain couples TRBV19 to TRBJ2-2, with 7 positions matching TRBD1. The junction had 7 bases not matched to a gene; V was cut back by 7 bases and J by 2 bases. The CDR3 sequence is 15 residues long. The germline V gene has CDR1 LNHDA and CDR2 SQIVND (reference sequence). The CDR3 DNA is TGTGCCAGTACCACAGGGGCGATAAACACCGGGGAGCTGTTTTTT. It is translated as CASTTGAINTGELFF. The full variable domain, in which reference TRBV19 and TRBJ2-2 provide the parts outside the CDR3, is DGGITQSPKYLFRKEGQNVTLSCEQNLNHDAMYWYRQDPGQGLRLIYYSQIVNDFQKGDIAEGYSVSREKKESFPLTVTSAQKNPTAFYLCASTTGAINTGELFFGEGSRLTVL.

CDR3 DNA sequence: TGTGCCAGCAGCTTGGGGGAGAGTTCACCCCTCCACTTT. This translates into CASSLGESSPLHF. The chain has TRBV5-6 and TRBJ1-6; D is undetermined. CDR3 length equals 13 residues. Germline V gene sequence: CDR1 SGHDT, CDR2 YYEEEE. Trimming cost V 0 bases and J 9 bases, with 7 bases left between them.